The 30 T cell receptor beta chains given below trace back to one sample, sequenced in a study of shared clonotypes between healthy human individuals. Only CD45RO-negative cells positively selected for CCR7 counted as naive CD8 cells, so terminally differentiated effector memory CD45RA+ cells were excluded. Generated by immunoSEQ multiplex PCR, the TCRdb table keeps only in-frame clones and is missing some. The repertoire holds 500,000 to 700,000 clones, with around 95% as singletons. The sample was naive CD8+ T cells sorted from blood. Receptors were obtained from a woman aged 25 to 39 in good health.

This clone was observed a single time. The CDR3 DNA reads as TGTGCCTGGAGCCCGAGCGGGAGTTCCTACGAGCAGTACTTC. This codes for CAWSPSGSSYEQYF. The chain is built from TRBV30 and TRBJ2-7; 8 nucleotides match TRBD2. This CDR3 is 14 amino acids long. Germline values: CDR1 GTSNPN, CDR2 SVGIG (reference sequence). J was trimmed by 1 base and V by 3 bases; bases with no gene match: 5.

This sequence joins TRBV19 and TRBJ2-7, with a possible D match to TRBD1 (5 bases). The V and J ends lost 6 bases and 1 base respectively, with 16 bases between them. Germline CDR1 and CDR2: LNHDA and SQIVND (reference sequence). The length of the CDR3 is 15 residues. CDR3 in amino acids: CASSNPTQGSYEQYF. DNA of the CDR3: TGTGCCAGTAGCAATCCTACTCAGGGTTCCTACGAGCAGTACTTC.

The genes are TRBV5-6 and TRBJ2-7; tentative D call: TRBD2 (6 bases). CDR3 length: 13 amino acids. V dropped 3 bases and J dropped 5 bases, with 12 bases sitting between them. Germline lookup yields CDR1 SGHDT and CDR2 YYEEEE. CDR3 residues: CASSWGIADEQYF. The CDR3 coding sequence is TGTGCCAGCAGCTGGGGAATAGCGGACGAGCAGTACTTC.

The rearrangement joins TRBV28 to TRBJ1-2; D remains ambiguous. The CDR3 sequence is 13 residues long. Germline V gene lookup returns CDR1 MDHEN and CDR2 SYDVKM. Deletions cut 3 bases from V and 8 bases from J, with 13 bases between. Here the CDR3 reads CASSFKLTGGYTF. The CDR3 DNA reads TGTGCCAGCAGTTTCAAACTAACGGGAGGCTACACCTTC.

The J gene is TRBJ2-5, the V gene TRBV5-6; 7 bases line up with TRBD2. With the DNA end fitting TRBJ2-7 better, the J assignment may be wrong. CDR1 is SGHDT and CDR2 is YYEEEE in the germline V gene. The CDR3 length is 17 residues. CDR3 sequence: CASSSSSHGGEPYEQYF. The CDR3 nucleotides are TGTGCCAGCAGCTCGTCTTCCCATGGGGGGGAACCCTACGAGCAGTACTTC.

V usage is TRBV29-1 and J usage is TRBJ2-7, with TRBD2 matching 10 bases. CDR3 size: 15 residues. CDR1 and CDR2 (germline): SQVTM, ANQGSEA. V lost 2 bases and J lost 1; bases outside the gene matches: 5. The CDR3 DNA reads as TGCAGCGTTGAACTCCCGACTAGCGGGTCCTACGAGCAGTACTTC. The encoded protein is CSVELPTSGSYEQYF.

V usage is TRBV16 and J usage is TRBJ2-3, with 9 bases that match TRBD1. Germline CDR1 is KGHSY and CDR2 is FQNENV. V lost 0 bases, J lost 1 base, and 14 bases stayed unmatched. The CDR3 is 20 residues long. This CDR3 reads CASSQSVGQGSVPGTDTQYF. In DNA form, the CDR3 reads TGTGCCAGCAGCCAATCGGTGGGACAGGGCTCCGTTCCGGGCACAGATACGCAGTATTTT.

The chain combines TRBV5-6 with TRBJ2-7; D perhaps matches TRBD2 (7 bases). Trimming removed 5 bases from V and 4 bases from J, with 22 bases in between. The CDR3 length is 16 residues. Per the germline V gene, CDR1 is SGHDT and CDR2 is YYEEEE. The CDR3 protein is CASRTSRGGKEYEQYF. The CDR3 nucleotides are TGTGCCAGCAGGACTAGTAGGGGGGGCAAAGAATACGAGCAGTACTTC.

This chain connects TRBV5-1 to TRBJ2-3; a possible D gene is TRBD2 (6 bases). The CDR3 loop spans 16 amino acids. The V end lost 0 bases, the J end lost 2 bases, and 13 bases lay between the germline ends. Germline CDR1 and CDR2: SGHRS and YFSETQ. Written as DNA, the CDR3 is TGCGCCAGCAGCTTGGATTGGCGGGGAGACACAGATACGCAGTATTTT. Amino acid sequence: CASSLDWRGDTDTQYF.

The chain uses TRBV7-9 and TRBJ2-7; 7 bases match TRBD1. V dropped 5 bases and J dropped 6; count of bases not matched to a gene: 16. The CDR3 spans 16 residues. In germline, CDR1 is SEHNR, CDR2 FQNEAQ (reference sequence). CDR3 bases: TGTGCCAGCAGCCTCACTCGCCGACAGGGTTTTGGCGAGCAGTACTTC. This gives the protein CASSLTRRQGFGEQYF.

This chain links TRBV28 with TRBJ1-1; 7 positions agree with TRBD1. The length of the CDR3 is 14 residues. Trimming at V came to 6 bases and at J to 0 bases, leaving 4 bases not matched to a gene. The germline V gene has CDR1 MDHEN and CDR2 SYDVKM. The DNA for the CDR3 is TGTGCCAGCAGATGGACAGGAGTGAACACTGAAGCTTTCTTT. Translated, it gives CASRWTGVNTEAFF.

This clone showed up just a few times. V usage is TRBV11-2 and J usage is TRBJ2-7; 10 nucleotides match TRBD2. Looked up from germline, CDR1 is SGHAT and CDR2 is FQNNGV. The length of the CDR3 is 16 residues. Unmatched junction bases numbered 12, after V lost 5 bases and J lost 5 bases. DNA for the CDR3: TGTGCCAGCAGCCCTATACCAGCGGGAGGGCCCCACGAGCAGTACTTC. Residues: CASSPIPAGGPHEQYF.

The chain combines TRBV6-5 with TRBJ2-7; TRBD2 matches 7 bases. The CDR3 length is 15 residues. Trimming cost V 4 bases and J 1 base; bases outside gene matches: 7. Germline loops: CDR1 MNHEY, CDR2 SVGAGI. The CDR3 loop is CASSLAGGLSYEQYF. CDR3 in DNA: TGTGCCAGCAGTTTAGCGGGTGGGTTATCCTACGAGCAGTACTTC.

This clone has more than one count but fewer than ten. This chain uses TRBV7-2 with TRBJ2-1; no clear D. Trimming took 2 bases from V and 0 from J, leaving 8 bases between them. Germline CDR1 is SGHTA and CDR2 is FQGNSA. This CDR3 is built from 15 residues. In DNA, the CDR3 is TGTGCCAGCAGCTTAAAAGGTGGCTCCTACAATGAGCAGTTCTTC. Translated: CASSLKGGSYNEQFF.

Here the CDR3 reads CASSYSTPNEKLFF. The CDR3 nucleotides are TGTGCCAGCAGCTACAGCACTCCGAATGAAAAACTGTTTTTT. The chain joins TRBV14 to TRBJ1-4; D not resolved. V lost 5 bases and J 5 bases, leaving 12 bases between the germline ends. The CDR3 runs 14 residues. Germline lookup yields CDR1 SGHDN and CDR2 FVKESK.

V gene TRBV28 combines with J gene TRBJ2-1; D uncertain. V was shortened by 7 bases and J by 5 bases, with 21 bases between the two germline ends. CDR3 length: 16 amino acids. Germline CDR1 is MDHEN and CDR2 is SYDVKM. Here the CDR3 DNA reads TGTGCCAGCACCCACTTCCAGCTCCACCTCAACAATGAGCAGTTCTTC. It specifies CASTHFQLHLNNEQFF.

The gene calls are TRBV9 and TRBJ1-4, with 7 nucleotides matching TRBD1. The CDR3 is 14 amino acids. Losses at the gene ends were 3 bases for V and 10 bases for J; bases not matched to a gene: 9. Per the germline V gene, CDR1 is SGDLS and CDR2 is YYNGEE. CDR3 DNA: TGTGCCAGCAGCGGCGGGGACAGTATGGGAAAACTGTTTTTT. This codes for CASSGGDSMGKLFF.

The sample holds one count of this clone. The chain uses TRBV28 and TRBJ2-7; 10 bases line up with TRBD2. Per the germline V gene, CDR1 is MDHEN and CDR2 is SYDVKM. The CDR3 has 17 residues. V dropped 6 bases and J dropped 2; count of bases not matched to a gene: 13. The DNA for the CDR3 is TGTGCCAGCAGCTCATTTGGACTAGCGGCCAAACCCTACGAGCAGTACTTC. It yields the protein CASSSFGLAAKPYEQYF. Drawing the rest from reference TRBV28 and TRBJ2-7, the complete variable domain is DVKVTQSSRYLVKRTGEKVFLECVQDMDHENMFWYRQDPGLGLRLIYFSYDVKMKEKGDIPEGYSVSREKKERFSLILESASTNQTSMYLCASSSFGLAAKPYEQYFGPGTRLTVT.

This sequence joins TRBV11-2 and TRBJ2-7, with unresolved D. V was pared by 5 bases and J by 7 bases, with 24 bases between. The CDR3 runs 16 residues. The germline V gene encodes CDR1 SGHAT and CDR2 FQNNGV. CDR3 loop: CASSPDASAGEIEQYF. The CDR3 bases are TGTGCCAGCAGCCCCGATGCCAGCGCCGGTGAGATAGAGCAGTACTTC. Based on the CDR3 plus reference TRBV11-2 and TRBJ2-7, the full variable domain is EAGVAQSPRYKIIEKRQSVAFWCNPISGHATLYWYQQILGQGPKLLIQFQNNGVVDDSQLPKDRFSAERLKGVDSTLKIQPAKLEDSAVYLCASSPDASAGEIEQYFGPGTRLTVT.

The chain is built from TRBV30 and TRBJ1-2; D is uncertain. The CDR3 is made up of 14 amino acids. The V gene's germline CDR1 is GTSNPN and CDR2 SVGIG (reference sequence). The V and J ends lost 5 bases and 0 bases respectively, with 13 bases between them. The CDR3: CAWGVAAPNYGYTF. CDR3 DNA: TGTGCCTGGGGGGTCGCCGCCCCTAACTATGGCTACACCTTC. The variable domain in full, with the rest retrieved from reference TRBV30 and TRBJ1-2, is SQTIHQWPATLVQPVGSPLSLECTVEGTSNPNLYWYRQAAGRGLQLLFYSVGIGQISSEVPQNLSASRPQDRQFILSSKKLLLSDSGFYLCAWGVAAPNYGYTFGSGTRLTVV.

The chain has TRBV19 and TRBJ1-1; 9 bases are a match to TRBD1. The CDR3 extends over 16 amino acids. Germline V lookup: CDR1 LNHDA, CDR2 SQIVND (reference sequence). Unmatched junction bases numbered 12, after V lost 5 bases and J lost 5 bases. The CDR3 loop is CASSETSDRGRTEAFF. CDR3 bases: TGTGCCAGTAGTGAGACCTCGGACAGGGGAAGGACTGAAGCTTTCTTT.

The chain links TRBV27 to TRBJ2-7, with 7 bases lining up with TRBD1. Germline CDR1 MNHEY, CDR2 SMNVEV (reference sequence). The junction had 8 bases not matched to a gene; V was cut back by 5 bases and J by 7 bases. The CDR3 is made up of 13 amino acids. DNA of the CDR3: TGTGCCAGCAGTACCGGACAGGCCTGGGAGCAGTACTTC. It encodes CASSTGQAWEQYF.

The V call is TRBV19, the J call TRBJ1-1; 7 positions match TRBD1. Germline values: CDR1 LNHDA, CDR2 SQIVND (reference sequence). V lost 5 bases to trimming and J lost 8 bases; unmatched junction nucleotides: 5. The CDR3 is made up of 12 amino acids. CDR3 region: CASSGPGQEAFF. The CDR3 DNA sequence: TGTGCCAGTAGTGGCCCGGGACAGGAAGCTTTCTTT. The full variable domain, its missing parts supplied by reference TRBV19 and TRBJ1-1, is DGGITQSPKYLFRKEGQNVTLSCEQNLNHDAMYWYRQDPGQGLRLIYYSQIVNDFQKGDIAEGYSVSREKKESFPLTVTSAQKNPTAFYLCASSGPGQEAFFGQGTRLTVV.

V gene TRBV27 combines with J gene TRBJ2-7; no clear D gene. The CDR3 is made up of 12 amino acids. Germline V gene data show CDR1 as MNHEY and CDR2 as SMNVEV (reference sequence). V lost 3 bases to trimming and J lost 5 bases, with 8 bases between them. The CDR3 bases are TGTGCCAGCAGTTTGAATGGTCACGAGCAGTACTTC. It encodes CASSLNGHEQYF.

The chain links TRBV7-2 to TRBJ2-7, with D possibly matching TRBD1 (5 bases). The CDR3 length is 17 residues. Germline CDR1 SGHTA, CDR2 FQGNSA. Between the trimmed V and J ends, which lost 0 bases and 5 bases, there was a span of 20 bases. CDR3 coding DNA: TGTGCCAGCAGCTTAGCGCAGGTTGGCGCAGGGTTCGACGAGCAGTACTTC. Translated: CASSLAQVGAGFDEQYF.

The genes are TRBV7-9 and TRBJ2-7, with TRBD2 identical over 12 bases. J was trimmed by 5 bases and V by 5 bases; bases with no gene match: 13. CDR1 SEHNR and CDR2 FQNEAQ come from the germline V gene (reference sequence). CDR3 length: 17 residues. Here the CDR3 DNA reads TGTGCCAGCAGCCCCAAGTCCCCGGGACTAGCGGGCAACGAGCAGTACTTC. Its protein is CASSPKSPGLAGNEQYF.

This sequence joins TRBV28 and TRBJ1-1; tentatively, D is TRBD1 (5 bases). The CDR3 is made up of 16 amino acids. The germline gives CDR1 MDHEN, CDR2 SYDVKM. V shed 6 bases and J shed 1 base, with 18 bases lying between them. In nucleotides, the CDR3 is TGTGCCAGCAGGGACCGGACACCCGCAGGGAACACTGAAGCTTTCTTT. It encodes CASRDRTPAGNTEAFF.

This rearrangement joins TRBV29-1 to TRBJ2-7; D not resolved. Between the trimmed V and J ends, which lost 4 bases and 2 bases, there was a span of 15 bases. This CDR3 spans 14 amino acids. Germline CDR1 and CDR2: SQVTM and ANQGSEA. CDR3 sequence: CSVALAHLPYEQYF. The CDR3 coding sequence is TGCAGCGTTGCATTGGCCCACCTACCCTACGAGCAGTACTTC.

This clone was observed a single time. The V and J genes are TRBV27 and TRBJ2-7; 8 nucleotides agree with TRBD2. The CDR3 runs 15 residues. Germline V gene sequence: CDR1 MNHEY, CDR2 SMNVEV (reference sequence). The V segment lost 6 bases and the J segment 0 bases; nucleotides outside the gene matches: 7. In DNA, the CDR3 is TGTGCCAGCAGCACAGGACTAGCCCTCTCCTACGAGCAGTACTTC. As protein: CASSTGLALSYEQYF.

This CDR3 is CASSEVRGQQYF. The CDR3 DNA sequence: TGTGCCAGCAGTGAGGTGCGAGGACAGCAGTACTTC. V is TRBV25-1 and J is TRBJ2-5, with D perhaps matching TRBD1 (6 bases). With 3 bases removed from V and 11 bases from J, the gap between germline ends came to 13 bases. Looked up from germline, CDR1 is MGHDK and CDR2 is SYGVNS. This CDR3 spans 12 amino acids.